This TCR beta chain was sequenced in a study of spatial heterogeneity in lung cancer. Background on the study: Sequenced were any available follow-up PBMC samples, which had been obtained a median of approximately two years after resection. Each time, sequencing found more beta-chain sequences than alpha-chain sequences.

TCRdb independently ran MiXCR on the 5' RACE reads; one entry per CDR3 protein. The data hold 30,000 to 35,000 distinct CDR3 sequences, with 10% observed a single time. J was trimmed by 4 bases and V by 0 bases; bases with no gene match: 4. This CDR3 is built from 16 residues. Germline V gene sequence: CDR1 SGHTA, CDR2 FQGTGA. Time point of the sample: blood at routine non-recurrence follow-up after resection. In each case, whole RNA from tumor, nontumor lung or frozen PBMC was sequenced unsorted. This chain joins TRBV7-3 and TRBJ2-1; 9 bases fit TRBD2. Source: PBMCs, taken at follow-up. The receptor's source is a female donor with early-stage non-small cell lung cancer. CDR3 DNA: TGTGCCAGCAGCTTAACGTTAAGCGGGGGGTACAATGAGCAGTTCTTC. It specifies CASSLTLSGGYNEQFF.